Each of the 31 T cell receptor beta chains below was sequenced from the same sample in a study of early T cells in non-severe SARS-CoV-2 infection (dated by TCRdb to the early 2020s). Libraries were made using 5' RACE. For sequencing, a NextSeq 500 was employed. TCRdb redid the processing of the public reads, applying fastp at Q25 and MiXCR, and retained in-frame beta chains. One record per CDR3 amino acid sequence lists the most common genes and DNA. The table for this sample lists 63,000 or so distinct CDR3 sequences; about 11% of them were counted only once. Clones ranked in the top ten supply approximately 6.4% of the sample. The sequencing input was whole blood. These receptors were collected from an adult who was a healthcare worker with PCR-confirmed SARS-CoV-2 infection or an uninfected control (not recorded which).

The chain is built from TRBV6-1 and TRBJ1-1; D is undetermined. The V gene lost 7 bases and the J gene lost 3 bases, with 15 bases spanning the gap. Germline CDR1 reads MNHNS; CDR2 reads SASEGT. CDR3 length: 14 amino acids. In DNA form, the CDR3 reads TGTGCCAGCACCCTGGGAAATGGGCACACTGAAGCTTTCTTT. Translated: CASTLGNGHTEAFF.

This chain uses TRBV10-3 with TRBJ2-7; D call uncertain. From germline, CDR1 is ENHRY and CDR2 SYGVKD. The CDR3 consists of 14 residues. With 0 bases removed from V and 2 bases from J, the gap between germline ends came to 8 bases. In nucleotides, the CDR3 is TGTGCCATCAGTGAGTCGGGCACACCCTACGAGCAGTACTTC. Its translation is CAISESGTPYEQYF.

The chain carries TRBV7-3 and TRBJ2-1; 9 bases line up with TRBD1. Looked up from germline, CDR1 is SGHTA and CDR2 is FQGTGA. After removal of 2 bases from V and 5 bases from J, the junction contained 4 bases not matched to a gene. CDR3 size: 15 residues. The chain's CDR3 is CASSLGTGFNNEQFF. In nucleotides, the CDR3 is TGTGCCAGCAGCTTAGGGACAGGGTTCAACAATGAGCAGTTCTTC.

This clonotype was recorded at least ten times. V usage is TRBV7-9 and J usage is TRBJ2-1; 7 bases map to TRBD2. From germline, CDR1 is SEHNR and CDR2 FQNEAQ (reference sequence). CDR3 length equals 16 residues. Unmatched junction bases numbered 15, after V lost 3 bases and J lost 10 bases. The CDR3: CASSFLAVITGGEQFF. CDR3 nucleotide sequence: TGTGCCAGCAGCTTTCTAGCGGTCATAACGGGCGGAGAGCAGTTCTTC.

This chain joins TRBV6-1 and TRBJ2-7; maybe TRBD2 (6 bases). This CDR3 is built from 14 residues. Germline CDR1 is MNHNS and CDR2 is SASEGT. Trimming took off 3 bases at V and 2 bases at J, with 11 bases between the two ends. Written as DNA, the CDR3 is TGTGCCAGCAGTGACCGGGGGTCCGCCTACGAGCAGTACTTC. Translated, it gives CASSDRGSAYEQYF.

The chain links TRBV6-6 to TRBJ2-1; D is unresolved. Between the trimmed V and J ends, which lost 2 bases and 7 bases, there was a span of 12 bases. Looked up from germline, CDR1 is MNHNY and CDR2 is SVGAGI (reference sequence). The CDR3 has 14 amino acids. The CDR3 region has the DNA TGTGCCAGCAGTTACGGTTTTGTGTCGAATGAGCAGTTCTTC. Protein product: CASSYGFVSNEQFF.

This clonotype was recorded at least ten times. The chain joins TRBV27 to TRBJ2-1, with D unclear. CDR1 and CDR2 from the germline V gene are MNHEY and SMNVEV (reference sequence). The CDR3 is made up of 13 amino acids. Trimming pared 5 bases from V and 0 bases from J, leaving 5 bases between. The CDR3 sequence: CASSQRSYNEQFF. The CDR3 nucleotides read TGTGCCAGCAGTCAACGCTCCTACAATGAGCAGTTCTTC.

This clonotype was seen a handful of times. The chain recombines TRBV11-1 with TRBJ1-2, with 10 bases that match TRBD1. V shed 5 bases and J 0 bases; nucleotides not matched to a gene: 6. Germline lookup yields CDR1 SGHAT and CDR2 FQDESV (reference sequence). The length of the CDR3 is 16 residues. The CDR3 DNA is TGTGCCAGCAGCGTAACCGGGACAGGGGCTAACTATGGCTACACCTTC. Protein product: CASSVTGTGANYGYTF. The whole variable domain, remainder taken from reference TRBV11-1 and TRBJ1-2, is EAEVAQSPRYKITEKSQAVAFWCDPISGHATLYWYRQILGQGPELLVQFQDESVVDDSQLPKDRFSAERLKGVDSTLKIQPAELGDSAMYLCASSVTGTGANYGYTFGSGTRLTVV.

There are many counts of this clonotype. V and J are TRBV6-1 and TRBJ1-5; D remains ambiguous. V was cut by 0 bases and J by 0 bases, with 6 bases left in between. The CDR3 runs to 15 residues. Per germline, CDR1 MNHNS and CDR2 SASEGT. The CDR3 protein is CASSEAGHSNQPQHF. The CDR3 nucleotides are TGTGCCAGCAGTGAAGCCGGCCATAGCAATCAGCCCCAGCATTTT.

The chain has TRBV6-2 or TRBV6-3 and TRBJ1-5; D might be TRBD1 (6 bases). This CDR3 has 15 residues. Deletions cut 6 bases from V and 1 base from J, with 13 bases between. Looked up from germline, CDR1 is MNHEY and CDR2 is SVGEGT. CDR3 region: CASRRDNLSNQPQHF. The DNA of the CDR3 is TGTGCCAGCAGACGGGACAACTTGAGCAATCAGCCCCAGCATTTT.

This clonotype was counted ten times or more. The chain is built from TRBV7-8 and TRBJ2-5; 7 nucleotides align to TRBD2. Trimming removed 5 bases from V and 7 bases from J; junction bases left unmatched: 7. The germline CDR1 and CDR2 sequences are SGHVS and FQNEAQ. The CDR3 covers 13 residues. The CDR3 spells CASSPGTIRTQYF. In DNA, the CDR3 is TGTGCCAGCAGCCCCGGGACTATTCGGACCCAGTACTTC.

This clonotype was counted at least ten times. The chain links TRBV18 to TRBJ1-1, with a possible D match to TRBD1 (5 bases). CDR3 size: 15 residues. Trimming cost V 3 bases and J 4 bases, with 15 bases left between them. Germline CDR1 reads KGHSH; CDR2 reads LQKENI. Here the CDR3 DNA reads TGTGCCAGCTCACCTCGACCACCCGGGGCCACTGAAGCTTTCTTT. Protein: CASSPRPPGATEAFF. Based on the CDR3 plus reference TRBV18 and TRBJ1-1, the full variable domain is NAGVMQNPRHLVRRRGQEARLRCSPMKGHSHVYWYRQLPEEGLKFMVYLQKENIIDESGMPKERFSAEFPKEGPSILRIQQVVRGDSAAYFCASSPRPPGATEAFFGQGTRLTVV.

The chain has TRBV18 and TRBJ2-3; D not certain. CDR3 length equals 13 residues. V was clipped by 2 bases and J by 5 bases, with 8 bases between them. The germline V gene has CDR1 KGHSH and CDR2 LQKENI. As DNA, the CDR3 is TGTGCCAGCTCACCATTCGCTCGAGATACGCAGTATTTT. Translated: CASSPFARDTQYF.

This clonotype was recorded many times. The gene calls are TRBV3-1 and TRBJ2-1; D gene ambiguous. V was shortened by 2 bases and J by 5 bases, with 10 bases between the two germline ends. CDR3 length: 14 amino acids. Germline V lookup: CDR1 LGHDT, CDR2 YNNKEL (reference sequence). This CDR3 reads CASSQLGGDNEQFF. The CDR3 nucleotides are TGTGCCAGCAGCCAATTGGGCGGCGACAATGAGCAGTTCTTC.

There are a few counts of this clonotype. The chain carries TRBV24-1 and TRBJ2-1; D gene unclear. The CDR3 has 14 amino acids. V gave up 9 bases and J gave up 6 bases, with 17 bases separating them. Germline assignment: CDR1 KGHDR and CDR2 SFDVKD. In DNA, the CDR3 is TGTGCCACCGCCGGGCCTAGTCATGGCAATGAGCAGTTCTTC. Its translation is CATAGPSHGNEQFF.

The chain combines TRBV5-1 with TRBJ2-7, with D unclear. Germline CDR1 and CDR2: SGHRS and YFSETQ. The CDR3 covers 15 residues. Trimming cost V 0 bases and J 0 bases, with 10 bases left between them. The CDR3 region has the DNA TGCGCCAGCAGCTTGGTATCCGGGCTCTCCTACGAGCAGTACTTC. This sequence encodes CASSLVSGLSYEQYF.

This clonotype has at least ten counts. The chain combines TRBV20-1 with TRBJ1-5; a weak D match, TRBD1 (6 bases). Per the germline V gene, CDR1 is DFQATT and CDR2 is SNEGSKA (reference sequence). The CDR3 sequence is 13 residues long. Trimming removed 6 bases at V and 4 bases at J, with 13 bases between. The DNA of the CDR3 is TGCAGTGCAAAGGGGACACTTAATCAGCCCCAGCATTTT. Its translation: CSAKGTLNQPQHF.

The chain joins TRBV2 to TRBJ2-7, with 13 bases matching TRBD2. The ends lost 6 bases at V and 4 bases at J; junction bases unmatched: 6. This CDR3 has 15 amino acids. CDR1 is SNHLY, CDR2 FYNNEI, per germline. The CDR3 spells CASRLGLAGSYEQYF. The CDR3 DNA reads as TGTGCCAGCAGACTGGGACTAGCGGGATCGTACGAGCAGTACTTC. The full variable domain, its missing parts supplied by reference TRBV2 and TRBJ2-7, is EPEVTQTPSHQVTQMGQEVILRCVPISNHLYFYWYRQILGQKVEFLVSFYNNEISEKSEIFDDQFSVERPDGSNFTLKIRSTKLEDSAMYFCASRLGLAGSYEQYFGPGTRLTVT.

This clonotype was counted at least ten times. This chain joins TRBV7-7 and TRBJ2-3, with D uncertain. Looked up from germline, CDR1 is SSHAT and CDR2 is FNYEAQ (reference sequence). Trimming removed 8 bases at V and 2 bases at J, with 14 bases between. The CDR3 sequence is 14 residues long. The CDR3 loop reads CASSERWDTDTQYF. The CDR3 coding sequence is TGTGCCAGCTCCGAAAGGTGGGACACAGATACGCAGTATTTT.

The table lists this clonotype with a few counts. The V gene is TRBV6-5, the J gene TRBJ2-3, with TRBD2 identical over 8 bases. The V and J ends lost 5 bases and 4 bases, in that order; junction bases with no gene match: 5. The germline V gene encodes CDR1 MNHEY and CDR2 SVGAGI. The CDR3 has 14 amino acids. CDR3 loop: CASSPGLASDTQYF. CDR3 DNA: TGTGCCAGCAGTCCCGGACTAGCATCAGATACGCAGTATTTT.

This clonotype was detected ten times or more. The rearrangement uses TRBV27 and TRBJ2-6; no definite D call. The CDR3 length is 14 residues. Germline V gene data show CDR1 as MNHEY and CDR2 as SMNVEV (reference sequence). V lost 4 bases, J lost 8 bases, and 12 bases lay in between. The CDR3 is CASSSNLVPNVLTF. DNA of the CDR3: TGTGCCAGCAGTTCCAATCTTGTTCCCAACGTCCTGACTTTC.

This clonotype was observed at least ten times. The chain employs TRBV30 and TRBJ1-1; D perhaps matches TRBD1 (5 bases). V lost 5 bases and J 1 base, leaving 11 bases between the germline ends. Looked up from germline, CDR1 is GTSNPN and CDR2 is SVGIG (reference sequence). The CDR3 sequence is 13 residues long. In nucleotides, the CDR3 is TGTGCCTGGTCCCAGGGTCCGAACACTGAAGCTTTCTTT. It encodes CAWSQGPNTEAFF.

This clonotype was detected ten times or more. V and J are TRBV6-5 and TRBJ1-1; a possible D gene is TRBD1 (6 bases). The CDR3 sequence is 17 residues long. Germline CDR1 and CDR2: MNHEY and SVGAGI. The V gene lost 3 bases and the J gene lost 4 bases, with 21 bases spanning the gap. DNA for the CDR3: TGTGCCAGCAGTTATACGATCAACAGGGTAAGGGGCACTGAAGCTTTCTTT. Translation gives CASSYTINRVRGTEAFF.

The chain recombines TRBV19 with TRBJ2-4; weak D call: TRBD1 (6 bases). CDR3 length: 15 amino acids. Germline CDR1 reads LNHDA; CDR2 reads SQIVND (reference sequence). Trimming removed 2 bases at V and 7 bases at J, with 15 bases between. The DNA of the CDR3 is TGTGCCAGTAGTATAAAGCAGGGGAAAAGGAACATTCAGTACTTC. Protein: CASSIKQGKRNIQYF.

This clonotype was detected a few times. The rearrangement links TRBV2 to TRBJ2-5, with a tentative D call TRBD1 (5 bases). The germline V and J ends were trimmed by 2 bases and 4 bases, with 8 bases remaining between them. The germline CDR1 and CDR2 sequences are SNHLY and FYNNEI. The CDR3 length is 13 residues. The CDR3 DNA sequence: TGTGCCAGCAGTGAAAAACAGGTAGAGACCCAGTACTTC. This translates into CASSEKQVETQYF.

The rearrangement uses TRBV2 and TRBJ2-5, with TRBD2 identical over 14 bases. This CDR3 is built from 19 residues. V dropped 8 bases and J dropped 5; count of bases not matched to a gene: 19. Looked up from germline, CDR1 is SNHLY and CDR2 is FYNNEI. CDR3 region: CASGGIPGTSGRREETQYF. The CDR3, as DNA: TGTGCCAGCGGGGGGATTCCCGGGACTAGCGGGAGAAGGGAGGAGACCCAGTACTTC. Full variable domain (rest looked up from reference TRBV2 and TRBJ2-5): EPEVTQTPSHQVTQMGQEVILRCVPISNHLYFYWYRQILGQKVEFLVSFYNNEISEKSEIFDDQFSVERPDGSNFTLKIRSTKLEDSAMYFCASGGIPGTSGRREETQYFGPGTRLLVL.

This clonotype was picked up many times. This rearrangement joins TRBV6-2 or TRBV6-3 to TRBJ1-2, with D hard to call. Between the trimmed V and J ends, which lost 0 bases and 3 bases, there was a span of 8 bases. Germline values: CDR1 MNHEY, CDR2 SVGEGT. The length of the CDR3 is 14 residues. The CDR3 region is CASSYSTGYYGYTF. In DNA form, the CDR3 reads TGTGCCAGCAGTTACTCGACCGGGTACTATGGCTACACCTTC.

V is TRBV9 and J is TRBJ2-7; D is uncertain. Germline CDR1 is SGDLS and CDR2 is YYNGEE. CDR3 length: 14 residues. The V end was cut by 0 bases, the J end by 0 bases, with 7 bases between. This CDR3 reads CASSVATASYEQYF. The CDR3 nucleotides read TGTGCCAGCAGCGTAGCTACAGCCTCCTACGAGCAGTACTTC.

The CDR3 sequence is CSVVGQRLNTEAFF. The DNA of the CDR3 is TGCAGCGTTGTTGGGCAGCGACTGAACACTGAAGCTTTCTTT. The rearrangement links TRBV29-1 to TRBJ1-1; D gene uncertain. Germline CDR1 is SQVTM and CDR2 is ANQGSEA. V gave up 4 bases and J gave up 0 bases, with 12 bases separating them. The CDR3 covers 14 residues. Full variable domain (missing parts from reference TRBV29-1 and TRBJ1-1): SAVISQKPSRDICQRGTSLTIQCQVDSQVTMMFWYRQQPGQSLTLIATANQGSEATYESGFVIDKFPISRPNLTFSTLTVSNMSPEDSSIYLCSVVGQRLNTEAFFGQGTRLTVV.

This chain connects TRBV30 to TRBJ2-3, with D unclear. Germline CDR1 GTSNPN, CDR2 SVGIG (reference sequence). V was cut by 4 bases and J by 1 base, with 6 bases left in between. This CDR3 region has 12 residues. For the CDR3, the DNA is TGTGCCTGGAACCAGGGCACAGATACGCAGTATTTT. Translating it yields CAWNQGTDTQYF. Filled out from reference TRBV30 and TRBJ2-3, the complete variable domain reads SQTIHQWPATLVQPVGSPLSLECTVEGTSNPNLYWYRQAAGRGLQLLFYSVGIGQISSEVPQNLSASRPQDRQFILSSKKLLLSDSGFYLCAWNQGTDTQYFGPGTRLTVL.

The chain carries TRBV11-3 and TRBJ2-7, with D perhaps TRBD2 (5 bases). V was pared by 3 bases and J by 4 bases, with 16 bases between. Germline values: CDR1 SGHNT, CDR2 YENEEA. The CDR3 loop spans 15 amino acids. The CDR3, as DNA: TGTGCCAGCAGCTTTAGCGTCTCCATCGAGTACGAGCAGTACTTC. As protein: CASSFSVSIEYEQYF.